The 30 T cell receptor beta chains below were found in one sample sequenced in a study of blood T cell repertoires in COVID-19 (dated by TCRdb to 2020 to 2021). Libraries were prepared through the immunoSEQ multiplex PCR assay. This is the immuneACCESS table as TCRdb keeps it, with only in-frame sequences that have V and J called. A part of the clones is gone; compared with another copy, unresolved V genes explain less than half, and the rest is unexplained. In all, the sample holds around 210,000 clones, and 70% to 85% of those were seen once. The ten largest clonotypes hold roughly 13% of the sample. The sample consisted of peripheral blood. These receptors came from a human donor in a cohort sampled during active COVID-19.

This sequence joins TRBV24-1 and TRBJ1-5; D remains ambiguous. Germline V CDR1 and CDR2: KGHDR, SFDVKD. Deletions cut 3 bases from V and 4 bases from J, with 6 bases between. This CDR3 has 13 amino acids. CDR3 residues: CATSDNSNQPQHF. CDR3 bases: TGTGCCACCAGTGATAACAGTAATCAGCCCCAGCATTTT.

DNA for the CDR3: TGTGCCAGCAGCTTACTAGCGGGTACTAGGAATGAGCAGTTCTTC. It encodes CASSLLAGTRNEQFF. This rearrangement joins TRBV5-6 to TRBJ2-1; 9 bases line up with TRBD2. Trimming removed 2 bases from V and 7 bases from J; junction bases left unmatched: 7. Per germline, CDR1 SGHDT and CDR2 YYEEEE. The CDR3 contains 15 residues.

The V gene is TRBV24-1, the J gene TRBJ2-3; D is undetermined. The CDR3 contains 11 residues. Per the germline V gene, CDR1 is KGHDR and CDR2 is SFDVKD. The ends were cut back, 6 bases at V and 6 bases at J, with 6 bases in the middle. The CDR3 spells CATSLRDTQYF. The CDR3 nucleotides read TGTGCCACCAGTCTGAGGGATACGCAGTATTTT.

V usage is TRBV19 and J usage is TRBJ2-5; D possibly corresponds to TRBD1 (6 bases). Germline assignment: CDR1 LNHDA and CDR2 SQIVND (reference sequence). The ends were cut back, 1 base at V and 0 bases at J, with 12 bases in the middle. This CDR3 is built from 16 residues. This chain's CDR3 is CASSIGPTGYQETQYF. DNA for the CDR3: TGTGCCAGTAGTATAGGACCAACAGGGTACCAAGAGACCCAGTACTTC.

By its share, this clone is medium-sized. The V call is TRBV2, the J call TRBJ1-5; 10 positions match TRBD1. Germline trimming cut 5 bases from V and 7 bases from J; bases unmatched to any gene: 8. This CDR3 is built from 15 residues. Germline V gene data show CDR1 as SNHLY and CDR2 as FYNNEI. CDR3 sequence: CASSSTGGSGQPQHF. For the CDR3, the DNA is TGTGCCAGCAGTTCGACAGGGGGCTCAGGACAGCCCCAGCATTTT.

The chain uses TRBV12-5 and TRBJ1-4; tentatively, D is TRBD1 (5 bases). CDR3 size: 17 residues. Trimming removed 2 bases at V and 6 bases at J, with 19 bases between. In germline, CDR1 is LGHNT, CDR2 FRNRAP. The CDR3 nucleotides read TGTGCTAGTGGTTTGTCACCCACGGGGGGTGCGTATGAAAAACTGTTTTTT. Translated: CASGLSPTGGAYEKLFF.

The chain couples TRBV5-1 to TRBJ2-7, with a possible D match to TRBD2 (6 bases). The CDR3 length is 14 residues. The ends were cut back, 0 bases at V and 4 bases at J, with 11 bases in the middle. Germline loops: CDR1 SGHRS, CDR2 YFSETQ. CDR3 residues: CASSLDRGIYEQYF. CDR3 DNA: TGCGCCAGCAGCTTGGACCGCGGGATTTACGAGCAGTACTTC.

The chain employs TRBV2 and TRBJ1-5; D unclear. Germline loops: CDR1 SNHLY, CDR2 FYNNEI. CDR3 length: 12 amino acids. The ends were cut back, 3 bases at V and 9 bases at J, with 9 bases in the middle. Written as DNA, the CDR3 is TGTGCCAGCAGTGACGAGTTGTCGCCCCAGCATTTT. Amino acids: CASSDELSPQHF.

This chain connects TRBV12-5 to TRBJ2-4; 7 bases agree with TRBD2. The CDR3 consists of 14 residues. The J segment lost 9 bases and the V segment lost 5 bases, leaving 10 bases of the junction unmatched. Germline loops: CDR1 LGHNT, CDR2 FRNRAP. The CDR3 nucleotides read TGTGCTAGTGGTCCACTAGGGACGGGGGGCATTCAGTACTTC. Translation: CASGPLGTGGIQYF.

This chain uses TRBV5-1 with TRBJ1-4, with a tentative D call TRBD1 (5 bases). The CDR3 loop spans 17 amino acids. CDR1 and CDR2 (germline): SGHRS, YFSETQ. Trimming cost V 0 bases and J 0 bases, with 12 bases left between them. The CDR3 DNA is TGCGCCAGCAGCTTGGGACAGATAATTGCAACTAATGAAAAACTGTTTTTT. This codes for CASSLGQIIATNEKLFF.

This chain uses TRBV6-6 with TRBJ2-3; TRBD2 aligns across 7 bases. Germline V gene sequence: CDR1 MNHNY, CDR2 SVGAGI (reference sequence). This CDR3 comprises 14 residues. V gave up 2 bases and J gave up 6 bases; unmatched junction bases: 5. CDR3: CASSYRSGMDTQYF. CDR3 bases: TGTGCCAGCAGTTACCGGAGCGGGATGGATACGCAGTATTTT.

This chain uses TRBV27 with TRBJ1-2; no firm D call. This CDR3 has 14 residues. V was cut by 5 bases and J by 0 bases, with 10 bases left in between. The germline V gene has CDR1 MNHEY and CDR2 SMNVEV (reference sequence). In nucleotides, the CDR3 is TGTGCCAGCAGTCCCACCTCTACTAACTATGGCTACACCTTC. Translation: CASSPTSTNYGYTF.

V is TRBV10-2 and J is TRBJ2-1; a possible D gene is TRBD2 (5 bases). The germline V gene has CDR1 WSHSY and CDR2 SAAADI. The CDR3 covers 13 residues. V lost 6 bases and J lost 4, with 10 bases in between. The CDR3 region has the DNA TGCGCCAGCAGAGCGGACCGATACAATGAGCAGTTCTTC. Amino acids: CASRADRYNEQFF.

The rearrangement uses TRBV5-1 and TRBJ2-3, with D unresolved. Trimming removed 0 bases at V and 1 base at J, with 9 bases between. Germline V gene lookup returns CDR1 SGHRS and CDR2 YFSETQ. CDR3 length: 15 residues. The CDR3 is CASSLGYSGTDTQYF. CDR3 coding DNA: TGCGCCAGCAGCTTGGGGTACAGTGGCACAGATACGCAGTATTTT.

The chain carries TRBV7-2 and TRBJ2-7, with 9 nucleotides matching TRBD2. There are 19 residues in the CDR3. V lost 5 bases, J lost 2 bases, and 19 bases stayed unmatched. Germline assignment: CDR1 SGHTA and CDR2 FQGNSA. Here the CDR3 reads CASSAGWSTSGRRPYEQYF. Here the CDR3 DNA reads TGTGCCAGCAGCGCTGGCTGGAGTACTAGCGGGCGACGACCCTACGAGCAGTACTTC.

This clone was seen a handful of times. At one of its ends the junction is not consistent with the germline gene, which may arise from a read error. The chain carries TRBV5-5 and TRBJ2-4; TRBD1 matches 12 bases. The germline V gene has CDR1 SGHKS and CDR2 YYEKEE (reference sequence). The length of the CDR3 is 14 residues. CDR3 region: CASSSRDRGPLGDF. CDR3 nucleotides: TGTGCCAGCAGCTCCCGGGACAGGGGGCCTCTAGGGGACTTC.

In this sample, this clone turned up once. Additional DNA sequences in this sample encode the identical CDR3. The chain combines TRBV5-1 with TRBJ1-2; possible D gene TRBD1, 6 bases. Trimming pared 2 bases from V and 3 bases from J, leaving 8 bases between. CDR3 length: 13 residues. CDR1 SGHRS and CDR2 YFSETQ come from the germline V gene. The CDR3 protein is CASSLQGDYGYTF. Written as DNA, the CDR3 is TGCGCCAGCAGCTTACAGGGAGACTATGGCTACACCTTC.

V usage is TRBV4-1 and J usage is TRBJ1-5; a possible D gene is TRBD1 (6 bases). CDR1 MGHRA and CDR2 YSYEKL come from the germline V gene. The CDR3 length is 16 residues. Trimming took 1 base from V and 3 from J, leaving 13 bases between them. CDR3 sequence reads: CASSQVGGLDNQPQHF. Here the CDR3 DNA reads TGCGCCAGCAGCCAAGTCGGGGGGCTGGACAATCAGCCCCAGCATTTT.

This rearrangement joins TRBV4-1 to TRBJ2-7, with 10 positions matching TRBD2. The trim removed 3 bases at V and 4 bases at J, leaving 12 bases unmatched. The germline V gene encodes CDR1 MGHRA and CDR2 YSYEKL. The CDR3 length is 17 residues. The CDR3 region is CASSHPTAGTSEYEQYF. DNA of the CDR3: TGCGCCAGCAGCCACCCAACCGCCGGGACTAGCGAGTACGAGCAGTACTTC.

For the CDR3, the DNA is TGTGCCATAAGGGACAGAGACTACGAGCAGTACTTC. This encodes CAIRDRDYEQYF. The J gene is TRBJ2-7, the V gene TRBV10-3, with 7 bases that match TRBD1. Germline V gene data show CDR1 as ENHRY and CDR2 as SYGVKD. This CDR3 is 12 amino acids long. With V trimmed by 9 bases and J by 3 bases, 5 bases remained unmatched.

In regard to this clone: Other DNA sequences in this specimen translate into the identical CDR3. The gene calls are TRBV6-5 and TRBJ2-7, with 11 positions matching TRBD1. The CDR3 length is 14 residues. The germline V gene encodes CDR1 MNHEY and CDR2 SVGAGI. The V and J ends lost 5 bases and 1 base, in that order; junction bases with no gene match: 1. CDR3: CASSRDRGSYEQYF. In nucleotides, the CDR3 is TGTGCCAGCAGTAGGGACAGGGGGTCCTACGAGCAGTACTTC.

In this sample, this clone turned up a few times. The rearrangement links TRBV12-3 or TRBV12-4 to TRBJ2-5; D gene ambiguous. The CDR3 sequence is 13 residues long. Trimming stripped 7 bases from V and 5 bases from J, with 14 bases between. CDR3 bases: TGTGCCAGCACCCCCCCGGAGACGGAGACCCAGTACTTC. Its protein is CASTPPETETQYF.

V is TRBV2 and J is TRBJ2-1; TRBD2 matches 8 bases. Germline V gives CDR1 SNHLY, CDR2 FYNNEI. V was pared by 3 bases and J by 7 bases, with 2 bases of the junction left unmatched. The CDR3 loop spans 13 amino acids. The CDR3 spells CASSDGGVNEQFF. CDR3 in DNA: TGTGCCAGCAGTGACGGGGGGGTGAATGAGCAGTTCTTC.

The chain recombines TRBV12-3 or TRBV12-4 with TRBJ1-4, with D hard to call. CDR3 length equals 12 residues. The germline V and J ends were trimmed by 3 bases and 8 bases, with 7 bases remaining between them. Here the CDR3 reads CASSFSREKLFF. CDR3 nucleotide sequence: TGTGCCAGCAGTTTTAGTAGAGAAAAACTGTTTTTT.

The rearrangement links TRBV19 to TRBJ2-7; D is unclear. Trimming took 6 bases from V and 2 from J, leaving 11 bases between them. CDR1 LNHDA and CDR2 SQIVND come from the germline V gene (reference sequence). The CDR3 length is 13 residues. CDR3 in DNA: TGTGCCAGTAGCCCGACACATACCTACGAGCAGTACTTC. Amino acids: CASSPTHTYEQYF. Supplemented by reference TRBV19 and TRBJ2-7, the full variable domain reads DGGITQSPKYLFRKEGQNVTLSCEQNLNHDAMYWYRQDPGQGLRLIYYSQIVNDFQKGDIAEGYSVSREKKESFPLTVTSAQKNPTAFYLCASSPTHTYEQYFGPGTRLTVT.

This clone came up once. The V and J genes are TRBV30 and TRBJ1-1, with D tentatively TRBD1 (5 bases). CDR1 is GTSNPN and CDR2 is SVGIG in the germline V gene (reference sequence). Trimming shortened V by 0 bases and J by 4 bases, and 9 bases separated the two germline ends. The CDR3 has 13 residues. CDR3 nucleotides: TGTGCCTGGAGTGTAGACAGACTCACTGAAGCTTTCTTT. Its protein product is CAWSVDRLTEAFF.

This chain uses TRBV29-1 with TRBJ2-7; 9 bases map to TRBD2. The germline V gene encodes CDR1 SQVTM and CDR2 ANQGSEA. The CDR3 consists of 14 residues. V dropped 6 bases and J dropped 3; count of bases not matched to a gene: 9. The CDR3 is CSVTSSGSNYEQYF. The CDR3 DNA reads as TGCAGCGTGACTAGTAGCGGGAGCAACTACGAGCAGTACTTC.

The rearrangement links TRBV30 to TRBJ1-3; D unclear. Trimming removed 0 bases from V and 0 bases from J, with 9 bases in between. CDR1 is GTSNPN, CDR2 SVGIG, per germline (reference sequence). CDR3 size: 15 residues. The DNA of the CDR3 is TGTGCCTGGAGTGTACGGGAGAGCTCTGGAAACACCATATATTTT. It is translated as CAWSVRESSGNTIYF.

This clone was found a few times. The chain recombines TRBV5-1 with TRBJ2-5; 8 bases fit TRBD1. The trim removed 4 bases at V and 5 bases at J, leaving 7 bases unmatched. The CDR3 consists of 14 residues. Germline V gene sequence: CDR1 SGHRS, CDR2 YFSETQ. CDR3 residues: CASSPATGVETQYF. CDR3 in DNA: TGCGCCAGCAGCCCGGCGACAGGGGTGGAGACCCAGTACTTC.

Many counts were recorded for this clone. CDR3 in amino acids: CASSRIRQGAPGELFF. The DNA of the CDR3 is TGTGCCAGCTCACGAATAAGACAGGGGGCGCCCGGGGAGCTGTTTTTT. This chain uses TRBV18 with TRBJ2-2, with 10 bases fitting TRBD1. The CDR3 loop spans 16 amino acids. Per germline, CDR1 KGHSH and CDR2 LQKENI. J lost 6 bases, V lost 4 bases, and 8 bases had no gene match.